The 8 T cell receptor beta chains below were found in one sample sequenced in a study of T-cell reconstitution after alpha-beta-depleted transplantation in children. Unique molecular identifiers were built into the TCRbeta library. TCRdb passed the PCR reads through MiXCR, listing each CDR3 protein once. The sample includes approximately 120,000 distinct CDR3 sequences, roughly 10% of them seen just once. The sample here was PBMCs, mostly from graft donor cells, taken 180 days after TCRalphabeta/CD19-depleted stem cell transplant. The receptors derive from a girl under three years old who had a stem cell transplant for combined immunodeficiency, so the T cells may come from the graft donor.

CDR3 nucleotide sequence: TGTGCCAGCAGTTCCTCAGGGGATCGCACAGATACGCAGTATTTT. It is translated as CASSSSGDRTDTQYF. The rearrangement joins TRBV6-5 to TRBJ2-3; TRBD1 might be the D (6 bases). The V gene lost 4 bases and the J gene lost 1 base, with 12 bases spanning the gap. This CDR3 region has 15 residues. The germline CDR1 and CDR2 sequences are MNHEY and SVGAGI.

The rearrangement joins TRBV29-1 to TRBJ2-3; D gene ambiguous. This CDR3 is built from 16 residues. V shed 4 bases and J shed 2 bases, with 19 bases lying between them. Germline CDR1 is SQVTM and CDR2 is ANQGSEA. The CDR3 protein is CSVVDWVKRSTDTQYF. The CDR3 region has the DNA TGCAGCGTTGTGGATTGGGTTAAGAGATCCACAGATACGCAGTATTTT.

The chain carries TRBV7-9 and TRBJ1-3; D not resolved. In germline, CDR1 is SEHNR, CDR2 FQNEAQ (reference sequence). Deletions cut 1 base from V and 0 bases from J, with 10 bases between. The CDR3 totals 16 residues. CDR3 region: CASSLDGGSSGNTIYF. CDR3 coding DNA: TGTGCCAGCAGCTTAGACGGCGGGAGCTCTGGAAACACCATATATTTT. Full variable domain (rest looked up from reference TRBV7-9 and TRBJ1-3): DTGVSQNPRHKITKRGQNVTFRCDPISEHNRLYWYRQTLGQGPEFLTYFQNEAQLEKSRLLSDRFSAERPKGSFSTLEIQRTEQGDSAMYLCASSLDGGSSGNTIYFGEGSWLTVV.

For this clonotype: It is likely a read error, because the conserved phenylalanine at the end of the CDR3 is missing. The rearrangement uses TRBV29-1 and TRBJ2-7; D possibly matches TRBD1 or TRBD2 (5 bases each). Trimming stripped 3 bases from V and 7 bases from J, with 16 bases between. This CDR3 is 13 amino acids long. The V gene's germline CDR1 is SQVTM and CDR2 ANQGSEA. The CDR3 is CSVEEHGALEQYL. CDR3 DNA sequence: TGCAGCGTTGAGGAACACGGGGCCTTGGAGCAGTACTTA.

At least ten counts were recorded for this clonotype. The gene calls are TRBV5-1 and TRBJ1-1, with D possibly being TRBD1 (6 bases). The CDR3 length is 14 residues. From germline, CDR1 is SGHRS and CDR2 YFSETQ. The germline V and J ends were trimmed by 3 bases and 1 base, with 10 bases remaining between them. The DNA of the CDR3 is TGCGCCAGCAGCTCGTGGACAGCGAACACTGAAGCTTTCTTT. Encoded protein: CASSSWTANTEAFF. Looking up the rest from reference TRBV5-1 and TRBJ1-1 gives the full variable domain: KAGVTQTPRYLIKTRGQQVTLSCSPISGHRSVSWYQQTPGQGLQFLFEYFSETQRNKGNFPGRFSGRQFSNSRSEMNVSTLELGDSALYLCASSSWTANTEAFFGQGTRLTVV.

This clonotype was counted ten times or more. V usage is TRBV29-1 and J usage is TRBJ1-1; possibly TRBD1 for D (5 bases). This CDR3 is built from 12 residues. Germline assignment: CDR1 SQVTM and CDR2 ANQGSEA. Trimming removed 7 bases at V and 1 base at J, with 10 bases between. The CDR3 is CSAGGGNTEAFF. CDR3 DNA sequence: TGCAGCGCGGGGGGAGGGAACACTGAAGCTTTCTTT.

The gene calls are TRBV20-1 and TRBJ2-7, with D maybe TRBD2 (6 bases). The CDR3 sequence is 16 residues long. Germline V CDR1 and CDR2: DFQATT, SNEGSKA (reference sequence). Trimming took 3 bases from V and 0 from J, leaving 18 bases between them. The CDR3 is CSARVYGEDSSYEQYF. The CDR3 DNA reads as TGCAGTGCTAGGGTCTACGGGGAGGATAGCTCCTACGAGCAGTACTTC.

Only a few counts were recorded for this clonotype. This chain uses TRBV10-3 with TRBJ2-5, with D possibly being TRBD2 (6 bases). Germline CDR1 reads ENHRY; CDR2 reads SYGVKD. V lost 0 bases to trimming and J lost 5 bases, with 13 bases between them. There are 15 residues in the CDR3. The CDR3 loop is CAISESERGGETQYF. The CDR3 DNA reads TGTGCCATCAGTGAGTCCGAACGGGGAGGTGAGACCCAGTACTTC.